The 14 T cell receptor beta chains reported below all come from one sample, sequenced in a study of blood T cell repertoires in COVID-19. TCRdb's table, derived via immunoSEQ multiplex PCR, lists solely in-frame clones and lacks some. The repertoire holds about 76,000 clones, with about four fifths as singletons. Input material: peripheral blood. The source is a human donor in a cohort sampled during active COVID-19.

This clone was observed a few times. V and J are TRBV5-1 and TRBJ2-1; 7 bases align to TRBD2. Germline CDR1 SGHRS, CDR2 YFSETQ. The CDR3 covers 15 residues. J was trimmed by 5 bases and V by 2 bases; bases with no gene match: 7. The CDR3 coding sequence is TGCGCCAGCAGCTTAGGGCTAGCGGAAAACAATGAGCAGTTCTTC. Protein: CASSLGLAENNEQFF.

The gene calls are TRBV3-1 (or the pseudogene TRBV3-2) and TRBJ2-2; 11 bases fit TRBD2. Germline V gene data show CDR1 as LGHDT and CDR2 as YNNKEL (reference sequence). The CDR3 loop spans 17 amino acids. V lost 6 bases to trimming and J lost 4 bases; unmatched junction nucleotides: 10. CDR3 loop: CASSPLLAGASTGELFF. In DNA form, the CDR3 reads TGTGCCAGCAGTCCATTACTAGCGGGAGCTAGCACCGGGGAGCTGTTTTTT.

This chain joins TRBV28 and TRBJ2-6; 7 nucleotides agree with TRBD2. This CDR3 region has 16 residues. The J segment lost 2 bases and the V segment lost 8 bases, leaving 9 bases of the junction unmatched. Germline CDR1 reads MDHEN; CDR2 reads SYDVKM. CDR3 region: CASCLGGMAGANVLTF. As DNA, the CDR3 is TGTGCCAGCTGCCTGGGGGGGATGGCTGGGGCCAACGTCCTGACTTTC.

The chain has TRBV6-2 or TRBV6-3 and TRBJ2-7; the match to TRBD1 covers 11 bases. V shed 4 bases and J 7 bases; nucleotides not matched to a gene: 6. Germline CDR1 is MNHEY and CDR2 is SVGEGT. There are 14 residues in the CDR3. This chain's CDR3 is CASSWIGTGGEQYF. The CDR3 DNA is TGTGCCAGCAGTTGGATCGGGACAGGGGGAGAGCAGTACTTC.

The chain couples TRBV4-2 to TRBJ2-2; D may be TRBD1 (5 bases). V gave up 6 bases and J gave up 7 bases, with 12 bases separating them. CDR1 is LGHNA and CDR2 is YNFKEQ in the germline V gene. The CDR3 is 13 residues long. This CDR3 is CASRKGVGGELFF. The CDR3, as DNA: TGTGCCAGCAGGAAAGGGGTTGGCGGGGAGCTGTTTTTT.

The chain combines TRBV18 with TRBJ2-1, with 13 bases aligning to TRBD2. The CDR3 has 16 residues. Per the germline V gene, CDR1 is KGHSH and CDR2 is LQKENI. V was pared by 4 bases and J by 9 bases, with 9 bases of the junction left unmatched. DNA of the CDR3: TGTGCCAGCTCACAAACTAGCGGGAGGGCCGGTGGTGAGCAGTTCTTC. It codes for CASSQTSGRAGGEQFF.

V gene TRBV24-1 combines with J gene TRBJ2-5; weak D call: TRBD1 (6 bases). CDR3 size: 14 residues. Trimming removed 4 bases at V and 2 bases at J, with 10 bases between. The germline gives CDR1 KGHDR, CDR2 SFDVKD. The CDR3: CATSDTGTQETQYF. The CDR3 coding sequence is TGTGCCACCAGTGACACCGGGACACAAGAGACCCAGTACTTC.

This clone was seen a handful of times. In DNA form, the CDR3 reads TGCGCCAGCAGCCCCCGAAGGACAGGGGACTATAACTATGGCTACACCTTC. Encoded protein: CASSPRRTGDYNYGYTF. The chain has TRBV4-1 and TRBJ1-2, with 9 bases that match TRBD1. The V gene end was trimmed by 4 bases and the J gene end by 1 base; junction bases not matched to a gene: 10. Germline V lookup: CDR1 MGHRA, CDR2 YSYEKL. This CDR3 has 17 residues.

This chain links TRBV11-3 with TRBJ2-2, with 7 bases that match TRBD1. Looked up from germline, CDR1 is SGHNT and CDR2 is YENEEA. The J segment lost 7 bases and the V segment lost 2 bases, leaving 1 base of the junction unmatched. The CDR3 is 13 amino acids. CDR3 coding DNA: TGTGCCAGCAGCTTACAGGGGGACGGGGAGCTGTTTTTT. Amino acids: CASSLQGDGELFF. Based on the CDR3 plus reference TRBV11-3 and TRBJ2-2, the full variable domain is EAGVVQSPRYKIIEKKQPVAFWCNPISGHNTLYWYLQNLGQGPELLIRYENEEAVDDSQLPKDRFSAERLKGVDSTLKIQPAELGDSAVYLCASSLQGDGELFFGEGSRLTVL.

The V gene is TRBV11-2, the J gene TRBJ2-5, with D perhaps matching TRBD2 (5 bases). The germline V gene encodes CDR1 SGHAT and CDR2 FQNNGV. This CDR3 is built from 13 residues. Trimming removed 6 bases from V and 10 bases from J, with 18 bases in between. CDR3 protein: CASRSGLIGSQYF. CDR3 bases: TGTGCCAGCAGATCGGGCCTGATAGGGAGCCAGTACTTC.

The J gene is TRBJ1-1, the V gene TRBV4-2; tentatively, D is TRBD1 (5 bases). Germline CDR1 is LGHNA and CDR2 is YNFKEQ. The CDR3 extends over 12 amino acids. V was shortened by 0 bases and J by 11 bases, with 10 bases between the two germline ends. The CDR3 here is CASSQDPGWAFF. The CDR3 coding sequence is TGTGCCAGCAGCCAAGATCCAGGGTGGGCTTTCTTT.

The chain is built from TRBV5-5 and TRBJ1-1; 7 nucleotides line up with TRBD1. After removal of 2 bases from V and 3 bases from J, the junction contained 13 bases not matched to a gene. This CDR3 region has 17 residues. Per the germline V gene, CDR1 is SGHKS and CDR2 is YYEKEE (reference sequence). This CDR3 reads CASSFGQERRQDTEAFF. CDR3 nucleotide sequence: TGTGCCAGCAGCTTCGGACAGGAAAGGAGGCAGGACACTGAAGCTTTCTTT. Supplemented by reference TRBV5-5 and TRBJ1-1, the full variable domain reads DAGVTQSPTHLIKTRGQQVTLRCSPISGHKSVSWYQQVLGQGPQFIFQYYEKEERGRGNFPDRFSARQFPNYSSELNVNALLLGDSALYLCASSFGQERRQDTEAFFGQGTRLTVV.

The chain links TRBV9 to TRBJ1-2; D ambiguous. From germline, CDR1 is SGDLS and CDR2 YYNGEE. V was clipped by 1 base and J by 1 base, with 11 bases between them. The CDR3 contains 15 residues. The CDR3 nucleotides read TGTGCCAGCAGCGTATCCGGAGGTTTTAACTATGGCTACACCTTC. Encoded protein: CASSVSGGFNYGYTF.

This clone turned up a few times. The chain combines TRBV5-4 with TRBJ2-3, with 12 bases fitting TRBD2. V trimming: 4 bases; J trimming: 4 bases; junction bases outside the gene matches: 4. Germline V gene sequence: CDR1 SGHNT, CDR2 YYREEE (reference sequence). This CDR3 is 15 amino acids long. CDR3 sequence: CASSRTSGNSDTQYF. Written as DNA, the CDR3 is TGTGCCAGCAGCCGGACTAGCGGGAATTCAGATACGCAGTATTTT.